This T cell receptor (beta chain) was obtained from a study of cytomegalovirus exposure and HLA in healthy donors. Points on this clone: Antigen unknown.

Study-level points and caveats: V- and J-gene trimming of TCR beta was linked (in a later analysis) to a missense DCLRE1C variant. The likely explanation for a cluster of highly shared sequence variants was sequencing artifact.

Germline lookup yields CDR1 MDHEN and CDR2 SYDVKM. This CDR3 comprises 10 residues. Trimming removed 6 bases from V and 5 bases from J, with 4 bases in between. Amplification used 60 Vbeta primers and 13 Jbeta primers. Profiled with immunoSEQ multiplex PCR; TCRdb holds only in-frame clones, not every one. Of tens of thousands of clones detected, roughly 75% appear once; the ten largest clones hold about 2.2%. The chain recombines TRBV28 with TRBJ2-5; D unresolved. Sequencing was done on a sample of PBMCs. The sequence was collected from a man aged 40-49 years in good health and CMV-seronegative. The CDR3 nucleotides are TGTGCCAGCAGGTCGGAGACCCAGTACTTC. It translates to CASRSETQYF.